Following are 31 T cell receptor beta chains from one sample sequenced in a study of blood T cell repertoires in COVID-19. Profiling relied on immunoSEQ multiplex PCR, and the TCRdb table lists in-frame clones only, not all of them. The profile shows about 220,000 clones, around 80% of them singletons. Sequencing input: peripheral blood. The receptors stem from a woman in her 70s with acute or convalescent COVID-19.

The CDR3 nucleotides are TGTGCCAGCACCGCCATTGCAGGAAGCACCGGGGAGCTGTTTTTT. Translating gives CASTAIAGSTGELFF. The chain links TRBV11-2 to TRBJ2-2, with D unclear. CDR3 length: 15 amino acids. From germline, CDR1 is SGHAT and CDR2 FQNNGV. V was shortened by 7 bases and J by 4 bases, with 16 bases between the two germline ends. Filled out from reference TRBV11-2 and TRBJ2-2, the complete variable domain reads EAGVAQSPRYKIIEKRQSVAFWCNPISGHATLYWYQQILGQGPKLLIQFQNNGVVDDSQLPKDRFSAERLKGVDSTLKIQPAKLEDSAVYLCASTAIAGSTGELFFGEGSRLTVL.

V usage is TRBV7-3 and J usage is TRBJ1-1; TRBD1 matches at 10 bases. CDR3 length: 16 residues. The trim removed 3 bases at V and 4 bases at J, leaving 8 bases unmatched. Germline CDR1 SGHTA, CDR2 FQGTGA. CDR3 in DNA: TGTGCCAGCAGCTTCTCCGGGACAGGGGATATCACTGAAGCTTTCTTT. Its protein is CASSFSGTGDITEAFF. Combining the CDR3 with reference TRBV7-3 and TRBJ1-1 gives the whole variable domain GAGVSQTPSNKVTEKGKYVELRCDPISGHTALYWYRQSLGQGPEFLIYFQGTGAADDSGLPNDRFFAVRPEGSVSTLKIQRTERGDSAVYLCASSFSGTGDITEAFFGQGTRLTVV.

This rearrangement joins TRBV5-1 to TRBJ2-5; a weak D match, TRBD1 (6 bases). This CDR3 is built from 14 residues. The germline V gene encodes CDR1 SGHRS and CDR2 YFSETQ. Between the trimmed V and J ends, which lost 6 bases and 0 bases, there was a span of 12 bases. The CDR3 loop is CASTLGQHQETQYF. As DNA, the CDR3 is TGCGCCAGCACATTGGGACAACACCAAGAGACCCAGTACTTC.

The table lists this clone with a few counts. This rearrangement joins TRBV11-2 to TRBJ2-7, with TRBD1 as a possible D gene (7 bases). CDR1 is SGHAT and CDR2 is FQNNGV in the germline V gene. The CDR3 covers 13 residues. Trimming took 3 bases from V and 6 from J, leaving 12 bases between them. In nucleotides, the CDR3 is TGTGCCAGCAGCTTTCAGGGGGGAGGCGAGCAGTACTTC. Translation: CASSFQGGGEQYF.

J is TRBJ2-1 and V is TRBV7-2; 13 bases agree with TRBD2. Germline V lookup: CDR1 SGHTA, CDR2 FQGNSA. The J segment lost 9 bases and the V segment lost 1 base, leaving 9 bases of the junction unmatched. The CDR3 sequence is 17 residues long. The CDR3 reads CASSLGLAGGPSGEQFF. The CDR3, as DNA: TGTGCCAGCAGCTTAGGACTAGCGGGGGGCCCGTCCGGTGAGCAGTTCTTC.

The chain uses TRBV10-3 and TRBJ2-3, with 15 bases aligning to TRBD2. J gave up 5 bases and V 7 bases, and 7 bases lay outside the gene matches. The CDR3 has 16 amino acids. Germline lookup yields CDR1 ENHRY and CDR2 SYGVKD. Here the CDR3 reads CAINGLAGGPGDTQYF. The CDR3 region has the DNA TGTGCCATCAACGGACTAGCGGGGGGGCCGGGAGATACGCAGTATTTT.

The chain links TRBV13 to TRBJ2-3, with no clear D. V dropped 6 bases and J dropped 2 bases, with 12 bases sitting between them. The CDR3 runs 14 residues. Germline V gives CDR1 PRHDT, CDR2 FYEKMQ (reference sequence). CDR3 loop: CASRAIQPTDTQYF. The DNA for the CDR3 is TGTGCCAGCAGAGCAATCCAACCCACAGATACGCAGTATTTT.

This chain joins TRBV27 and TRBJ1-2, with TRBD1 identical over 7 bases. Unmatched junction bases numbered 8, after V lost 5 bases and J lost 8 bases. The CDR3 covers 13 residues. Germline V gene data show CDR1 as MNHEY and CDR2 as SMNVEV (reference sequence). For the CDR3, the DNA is TGTGCCAGCAGTACGACAGGGCTGCAGGGCTACACCTTC. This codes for CASSTTGLQGYTF.

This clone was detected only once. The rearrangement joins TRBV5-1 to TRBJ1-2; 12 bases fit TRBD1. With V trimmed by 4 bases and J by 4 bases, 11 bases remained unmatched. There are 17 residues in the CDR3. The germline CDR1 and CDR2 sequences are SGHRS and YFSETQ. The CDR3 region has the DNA TGCGCCAGCAGCACCACGGGACAGGGGGCCGGGATCTATGGCTACACCTTC. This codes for CASSTTGQGAGIYGYTF. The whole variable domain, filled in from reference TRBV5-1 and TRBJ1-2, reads KAGVTQTPRYLIKTRGQQVTLSCSPISGHRSVSWYQQTPGQGLQFLFEYFSETQRNKGNFPGRFSGRQFSNSRSEMNVSTLELGDSALYLCASSTTGQGAGIYGYTFGSGTRLTVV.

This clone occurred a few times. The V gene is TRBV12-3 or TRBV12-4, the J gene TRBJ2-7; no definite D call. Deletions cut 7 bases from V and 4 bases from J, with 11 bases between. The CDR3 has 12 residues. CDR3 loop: CASTVEKYEQYF. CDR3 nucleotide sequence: TGTGCCAGCACCGTTGAGAAGTACGAGCAGTACTTC.

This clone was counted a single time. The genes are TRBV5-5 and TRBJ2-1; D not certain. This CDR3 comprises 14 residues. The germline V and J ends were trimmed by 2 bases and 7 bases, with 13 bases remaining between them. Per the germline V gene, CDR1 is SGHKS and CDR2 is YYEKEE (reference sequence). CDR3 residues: CASSFYFLVNEQFF. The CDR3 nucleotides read TGTGCCAGCAGCTTTTATTTTTTAGTAAATGAGCAGTTCTTC.

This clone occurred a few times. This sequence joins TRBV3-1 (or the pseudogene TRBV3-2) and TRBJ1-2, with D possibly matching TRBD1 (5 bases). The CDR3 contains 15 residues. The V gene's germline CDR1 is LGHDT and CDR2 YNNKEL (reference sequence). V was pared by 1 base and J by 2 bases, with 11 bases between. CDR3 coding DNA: TGTGCCAGCAGCCAAGGGGGCAGTCAAAACTATGGCTACACCTTC. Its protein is CASSQGGSQNYGYTF.

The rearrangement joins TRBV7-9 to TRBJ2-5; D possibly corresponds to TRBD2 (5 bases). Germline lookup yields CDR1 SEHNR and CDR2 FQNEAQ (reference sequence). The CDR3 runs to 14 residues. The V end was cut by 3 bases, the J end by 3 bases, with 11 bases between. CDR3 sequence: CASSLQSGKETQYF. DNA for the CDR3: TGTGCCAGCAGCTTGCAGAGCGGCAAAGAGACCCAGTACTTC.

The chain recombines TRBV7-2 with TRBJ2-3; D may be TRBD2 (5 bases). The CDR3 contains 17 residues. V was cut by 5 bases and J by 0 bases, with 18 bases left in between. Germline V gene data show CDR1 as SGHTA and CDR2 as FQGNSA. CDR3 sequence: CASSPLLGGSSTDTQYF. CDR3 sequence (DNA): TGTGCCAGCAGCCCTCTCCTAGGCGGGTCTAGCACAGATACGCAGTATTTT.

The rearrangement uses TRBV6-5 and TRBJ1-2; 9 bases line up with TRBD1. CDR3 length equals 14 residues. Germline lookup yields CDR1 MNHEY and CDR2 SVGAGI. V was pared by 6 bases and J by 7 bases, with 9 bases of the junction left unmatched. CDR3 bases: TGTGCCAGCAGCATGGACAGGGGATTTGGTGGCTACACCTTC. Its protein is CASSMDRGFGGYTF.

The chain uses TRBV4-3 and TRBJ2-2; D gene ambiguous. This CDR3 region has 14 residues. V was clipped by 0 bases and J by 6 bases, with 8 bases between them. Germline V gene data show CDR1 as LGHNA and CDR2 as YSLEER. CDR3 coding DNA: TGCGCCAGCAGCCAAGAGTCCAGATCCGGGGAGCTGTTTTTT. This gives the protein CASSQESRSGELFF.

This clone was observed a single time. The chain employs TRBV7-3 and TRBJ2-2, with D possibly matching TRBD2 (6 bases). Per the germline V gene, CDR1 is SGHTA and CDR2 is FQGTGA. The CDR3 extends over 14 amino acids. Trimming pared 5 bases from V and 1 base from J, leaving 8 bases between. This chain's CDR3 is CASSAGGNTGELFF. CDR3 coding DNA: TGTGCCAGCAGCGCCGGGGGGAACACCGGGGAGCTGTTTTTT.

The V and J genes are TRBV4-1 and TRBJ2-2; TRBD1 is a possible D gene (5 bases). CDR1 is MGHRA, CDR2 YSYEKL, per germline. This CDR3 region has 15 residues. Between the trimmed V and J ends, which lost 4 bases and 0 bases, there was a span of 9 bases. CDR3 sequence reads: CASSPQASNTGELFF. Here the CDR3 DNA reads TGCGCCAGCAGCCCACAGGCCTCGAACACCGGGGAGCTGTTTTTT.

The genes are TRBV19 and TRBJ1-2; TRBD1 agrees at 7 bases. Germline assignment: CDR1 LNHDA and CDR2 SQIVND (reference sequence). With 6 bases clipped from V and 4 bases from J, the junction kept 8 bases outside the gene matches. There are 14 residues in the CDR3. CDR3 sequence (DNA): TGTGCCAGTAGGCGGACAGGCCTTTCCTATGGCTACACCTTC. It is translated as CASRRTGLSYGYTF.

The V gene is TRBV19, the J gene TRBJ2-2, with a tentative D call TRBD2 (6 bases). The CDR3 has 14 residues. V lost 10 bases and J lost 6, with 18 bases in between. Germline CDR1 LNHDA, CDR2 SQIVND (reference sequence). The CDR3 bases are TGTGCCATTATCGGGGCGGGGCGGGCCGGGGAGCTGTTTTTT. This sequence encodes CAIIGAGRAGELFF.

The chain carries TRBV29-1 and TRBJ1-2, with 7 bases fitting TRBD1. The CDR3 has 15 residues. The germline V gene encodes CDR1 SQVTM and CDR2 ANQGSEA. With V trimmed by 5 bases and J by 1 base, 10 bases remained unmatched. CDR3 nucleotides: TGCAGCGTTTGGGGACAGTCCAATCTTAACTATGGCTACACCTTC. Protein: CSVWGQSNLNYGYTF.

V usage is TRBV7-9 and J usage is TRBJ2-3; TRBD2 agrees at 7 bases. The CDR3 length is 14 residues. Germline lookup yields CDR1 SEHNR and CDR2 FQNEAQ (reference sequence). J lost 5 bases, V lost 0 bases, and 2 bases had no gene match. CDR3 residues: CASSLAGGGDTQYF. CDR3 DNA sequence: TGTGCCAGCAGCTTAGCCGGCGGGGGAGATACGCAGTATTTT.

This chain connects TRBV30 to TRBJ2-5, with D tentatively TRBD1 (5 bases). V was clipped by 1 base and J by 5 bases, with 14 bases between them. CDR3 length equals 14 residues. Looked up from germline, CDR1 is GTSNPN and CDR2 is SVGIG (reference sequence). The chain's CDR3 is CAWSAARGRETQYF. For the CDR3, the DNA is TGTGCCTGGAGTGCAGCAAGGGGTAGGGAGACCCAGTACTTC.

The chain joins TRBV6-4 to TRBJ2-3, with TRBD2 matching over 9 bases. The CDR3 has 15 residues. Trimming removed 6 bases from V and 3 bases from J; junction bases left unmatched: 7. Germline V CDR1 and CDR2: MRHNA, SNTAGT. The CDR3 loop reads CASSRTSAGTDTQYF. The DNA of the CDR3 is TGTGCCAGCAGCCGGACTAGCGCGGGGACAGATACGCAGTATTTT.

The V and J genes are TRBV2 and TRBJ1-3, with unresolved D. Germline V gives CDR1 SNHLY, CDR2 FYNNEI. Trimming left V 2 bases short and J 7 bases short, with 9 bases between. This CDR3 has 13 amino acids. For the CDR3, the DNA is TGTGCCAGCAGTGAATGGTGGGAGAACACCATATATTTT. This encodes CASSEWWENTIYF.

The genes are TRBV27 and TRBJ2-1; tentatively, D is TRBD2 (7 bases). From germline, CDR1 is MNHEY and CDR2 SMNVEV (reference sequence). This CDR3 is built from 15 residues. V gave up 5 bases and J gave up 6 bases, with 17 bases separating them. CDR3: CASSPRRGGRNEQFF. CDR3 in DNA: TGTGCCAGCAGTCCCAGAAGGGGGGGCCGCAATGAGCAGTTCTTC.

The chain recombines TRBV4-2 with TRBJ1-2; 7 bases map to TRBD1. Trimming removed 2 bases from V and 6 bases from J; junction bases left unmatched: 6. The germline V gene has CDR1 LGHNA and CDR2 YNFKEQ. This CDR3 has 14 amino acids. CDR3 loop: CASSQPDRVDGYTF. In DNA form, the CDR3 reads TGTGCCAGCAGCCAACCTGACAGGGTCGATGGCTACACCTTC.

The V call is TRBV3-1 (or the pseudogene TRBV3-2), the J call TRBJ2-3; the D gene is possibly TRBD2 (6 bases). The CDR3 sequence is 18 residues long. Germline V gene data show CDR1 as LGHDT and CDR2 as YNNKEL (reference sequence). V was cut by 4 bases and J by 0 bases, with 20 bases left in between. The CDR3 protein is CASSLKIASGTSTDTQYF. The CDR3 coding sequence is TGTGCCAGCAGCCTGAAGATAGCGTCAGGGACTAGCACAGATACGCAGTATTTT.

In DNA form, the CDR3 reads TGTGCCAGCAGTGGGATGAGGGGGGGAGGAAATGGCTACACCTTC. It encodes CASSGMRGGGNGYTF. The V gene is TRBV2, the J gene TRBJ1-2; TRBD1 is a possible D gene (6 bases). The V gene's germline CDR1 is SNHLY and CDR2 FYNNEI. This CDR3 comprises 15 residues. V was shortened by 4 bases and J by 6 bases, with 18 bases between the two germline ends.

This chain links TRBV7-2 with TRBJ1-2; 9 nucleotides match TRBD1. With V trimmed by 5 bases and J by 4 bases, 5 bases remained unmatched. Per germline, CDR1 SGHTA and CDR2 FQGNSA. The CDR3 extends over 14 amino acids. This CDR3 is CASSGQGNTYGYTF. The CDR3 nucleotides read TGTGCCAGCAGCGGACAGGGGAATACCTATGGCTACACCTTC.

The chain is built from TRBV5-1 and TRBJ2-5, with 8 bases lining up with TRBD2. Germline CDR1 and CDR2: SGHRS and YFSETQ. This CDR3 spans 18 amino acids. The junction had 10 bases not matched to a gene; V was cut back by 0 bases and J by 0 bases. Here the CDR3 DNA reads TGCGCCAGCAGCTTGGGGGTCTTTGGAGCGGGGGACCAAGAGACCCAGTACTTC. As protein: CASSLGVFGAGDQETQYF.